What follows describes a single T cell receptor (beta chain). Its binding antigen is unknown. Qualities for individual bases were not recorded, and no much larger clone is one base off. The sample holds other DNA sequences that translate to the same CDR3. TCR CDR3 regions were amplified from genomic DNA by multiplex PCR using the deep immunoSEQ assay. Extracted genomic DNA from each cell subset was distributed evenly across all wells of several immunoSEQ 96-well plates, and each plate was treated as a replicate. For sorted subsets, approximately 200 ng of genomic DNA, equivalent to tens of thousands of T cell genomes, went into each replicate PCR. The purified libraries were quantified using a Qubit 3.0 fluorometer, sized with a Bioanalyzer 2100, and then quantified again using the KAPA Library Quantification kit. Each immunoSEQ 96-well plate was sequenced on its own single-read 150-cycle Illumina NextSeq 550 flow cell. Turning to the authors' computational methods: Because only junctional sequences without quality scores were contained in the immunoSEQ output, filtering matching that applied to full-length reads could not be performed. Sequences were annotated with PyIR, a Python wrapper for IgBLAST v1.9, using IMGT germline references to assign V/J genes and CDR3. Any read was removed if the V/J assignment was weak (E-value above 1e-6), the CDR3 was missing, or the read contained stop codons, out-of-frame junctions, or ambiguous translated residues. V3J clonotypes were defined as sequences sharing an identical inferred V gene, J gene, and CDR3 amino acid sequence. The percentage overlap between two repertoires was calculated by dividing the number of shared unique clonotypes by the size of the smaller repertoire. Richness of each repertoire was evaluated using RTK rarefaction, the Chao1 estimator, and Recon v2.1 estimates of unobserved clonotypes. OLGA was used to compute generation probabilities for all TCRbeta clonotypes that the gDNA method yielded from a handful of donors. Held by TCRdb, this immuneACCESS table contains in-frame sequences only and omits some clones. Under half of the omission traces to an unresolved V gene where checked; the cause of the rest is unknown. D and trimming were read from the DNA, whereas the V and J calls and clone size are those reported in that table. For this sample there are millions of clones; about 95% appear just once. Roughly 1% of the sample comes from the top ten.

For the CD8 naive samples, CD45RO-negative cells were positively selected for CCR7, yielding a CD45RA+CCR7+ population from which TemRA cells were excluded. Healthy HIV-negative adults with no recently reported acute infections or vaccinations were included as donors. Every donor was a Caucasian adult living in Nashville, Tennessee, USA. Blood was collected by leukapheresis, and PBMCs were isolated by Ficoll-Histopaque density gradient centrifugation and then cryopreserved in liquid nitrogen vapor phase. Purity and quantity of every magnetically sorted T cell population were checked by analytical flow cytometry. Genomic DNA was isolated from every sorted fraction and measured by UV absorbance on a Nanodrop 2000c. This entry belongs to a study of shared clonotypes between healthy human individuals (dated by TCRdb to the early 2020s). At the level of the whole study: Three men and two women, aged 18 to 49 years, made up the cohort. Per donor, three plates each were used for CD4 naive and CD4 memory, two for CD8 naive, and one for CD8 memory. The study deeply sequenced blood TCR repertoires of about five healthy adults to estimate repertoire size and the extent of clonotype sharing between individuals. To increase sequencing depth and limit assay-specific biases, different laboratories used diverse techniques to prepare libraries and sequence TCR repertoires. Per donor, leukapheresis produced somewhere between about 0.9 and 9 billion PBMCs. The research as a whole found: Sampling was limited to blood, and TCR repertoires in tissue likely differ from TCR repertoires in blood. Larger estimated clonotype richness was generally found for naive subsets than for memory subsets. Pairwise subsampling indicated that sequencing depth was expected to affect the degree of clonotype sharing among donors. Compared with non-shared clonotypes, clonotypes shared by all four sorted-subset donors had higher generation probabilities. The genetic and exposure-history diversity represented was limited by the small number of donors. Across a few donors, about 5% of naive CD4, around 3.3% of naive CD8, roughly 2.2% of memory CD4, and approximately 0.4% of memory CD8 clonotypes were shared. Incomplete sequencing was indicated by rarefaction of sorted-subset datasets, despite the large sequencing depth.

From cysteine to phenylalanine, the CDR3 is 13 amino acids long. Only the CDR3 portion is preserved as DNA: 39 bases, with reading frame beginning at the first base. Trimming removed 2 bases from V and 4 bases from J, leaving 9 bases between the germline ends. Taken from the germline V gene, the CDR1 and CDR2 loops are SGHRS and YFSETQ. This receptor was obtained from a young man in good health. Sequenced input: naive CD8+ T cells sorted from blood. Per the publication, the cell subset or site label means: CD45RA+CCR7+. The rearrangement joined TRBV5-1 to TRBJ1-1, with no confident D gene call. The CDR3 reads as follows: CASSFSGGTEAFF. Read as DNA, the sequence is TGCGCCAGCAGCTTTTCAGGAGGCACTGAAGCTTTCTTT.